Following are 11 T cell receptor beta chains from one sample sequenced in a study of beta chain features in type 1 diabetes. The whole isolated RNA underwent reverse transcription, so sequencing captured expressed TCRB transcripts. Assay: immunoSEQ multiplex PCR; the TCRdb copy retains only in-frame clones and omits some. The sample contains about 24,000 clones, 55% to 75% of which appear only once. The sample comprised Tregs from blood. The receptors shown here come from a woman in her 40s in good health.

CDR3 coding DNA: TGTGCCAGCTCACCAAGGGGGGGCCTGGGCAATGAGCAGTTCTTC. This translates into CASSPRGGLGNEQFF. The V call is TRBV18, the J call TRBJ2-1; maybe TRBD2 (7 bases). Trimming took 2 bases from V and 6 from J, leaving 14 bases between them. The CDR3 length is 15 residues. Germline CDR1 reads KGHSH; CDR2 reads LQKENI.

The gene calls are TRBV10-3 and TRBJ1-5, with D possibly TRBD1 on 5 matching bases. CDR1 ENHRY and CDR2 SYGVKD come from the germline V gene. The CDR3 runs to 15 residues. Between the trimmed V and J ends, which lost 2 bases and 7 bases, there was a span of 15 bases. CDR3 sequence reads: CAISETGGVGQPQHF. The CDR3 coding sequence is TGTGCCATCAGTGAGACCGGGGGTGTGGGCCAGCCCCAGCATTTT.

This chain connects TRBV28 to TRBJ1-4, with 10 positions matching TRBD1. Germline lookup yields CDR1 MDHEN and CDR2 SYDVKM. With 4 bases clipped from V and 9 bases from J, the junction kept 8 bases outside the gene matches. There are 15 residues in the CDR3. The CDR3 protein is CASSSPGTGDKKLFF. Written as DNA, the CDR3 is TGTGCCAGCAGTTCGCCGGGGACAGGGGATAAAAAACTGTTTTTT. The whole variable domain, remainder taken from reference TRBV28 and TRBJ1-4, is DVKVTQSSRYLVKRTGEKVFLECVQDMDHENMFWYRQDPGLGLRLIYFSYDVKMKEKGDIPEGYSVSREKKERFSLILESASTNQTSMYLCASSSPGTGDKKLFFGSGTQLSVL.

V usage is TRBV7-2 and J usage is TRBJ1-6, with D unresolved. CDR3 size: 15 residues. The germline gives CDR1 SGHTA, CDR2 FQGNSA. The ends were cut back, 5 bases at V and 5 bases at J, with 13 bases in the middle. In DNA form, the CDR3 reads TGTGCCAGCAGCCCTGGTGAGGGAAATAATTCACCCCTCCACTTT. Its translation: CASSPGEGNNSPLHF.

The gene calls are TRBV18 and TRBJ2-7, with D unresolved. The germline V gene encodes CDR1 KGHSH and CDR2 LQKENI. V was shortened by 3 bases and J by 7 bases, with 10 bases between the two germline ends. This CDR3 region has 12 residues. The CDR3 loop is CASSPGRGEQYF. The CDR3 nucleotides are TGTGCCAGCTCACCCGGAAGAGGAGAGCAGTACTTC.

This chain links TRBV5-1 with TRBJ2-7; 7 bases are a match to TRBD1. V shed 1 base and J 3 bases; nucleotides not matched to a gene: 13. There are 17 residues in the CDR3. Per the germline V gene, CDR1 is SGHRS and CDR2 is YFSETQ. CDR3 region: CASSLPSTGLNSYEQYF. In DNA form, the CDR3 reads TGCGCCAGCAGCTTGCCCTCGACAGGGCTGAATAGCTACGAGCAGTACTTC.

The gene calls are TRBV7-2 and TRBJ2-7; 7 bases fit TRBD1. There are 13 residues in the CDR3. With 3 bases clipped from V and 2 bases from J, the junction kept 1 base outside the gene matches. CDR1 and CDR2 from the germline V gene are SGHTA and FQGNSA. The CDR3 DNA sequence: TGTGCCAGCAGCTTTGACAGGGCCTACGAGCAGTACTTC. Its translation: CASSFDRAYEQYF.

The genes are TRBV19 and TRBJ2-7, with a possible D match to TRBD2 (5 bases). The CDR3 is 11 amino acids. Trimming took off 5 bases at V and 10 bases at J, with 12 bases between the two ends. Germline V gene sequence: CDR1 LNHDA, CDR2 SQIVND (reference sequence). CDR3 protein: CASSSSGKQYF. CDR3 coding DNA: TGTGCCAGTAGTTCTTCCGGGAAACAGTACTTC.

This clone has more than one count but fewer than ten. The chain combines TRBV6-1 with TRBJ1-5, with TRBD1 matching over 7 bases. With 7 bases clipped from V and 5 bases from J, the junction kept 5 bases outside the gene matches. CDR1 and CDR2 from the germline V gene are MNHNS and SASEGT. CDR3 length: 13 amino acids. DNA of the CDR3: TGTGCCAGCACCGAGGGACAGTATCAGCCCCAGCATTTT. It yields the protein CASTEGQYQPQHF.

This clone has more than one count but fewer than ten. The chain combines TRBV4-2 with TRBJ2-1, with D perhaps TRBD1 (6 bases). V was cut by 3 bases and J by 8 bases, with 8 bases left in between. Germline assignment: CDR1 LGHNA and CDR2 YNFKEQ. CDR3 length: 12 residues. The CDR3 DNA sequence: TGTGCCAGCAGCCATTCAGGGGATGAGCAGTTCTTC. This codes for CASSHSGDEQFF.

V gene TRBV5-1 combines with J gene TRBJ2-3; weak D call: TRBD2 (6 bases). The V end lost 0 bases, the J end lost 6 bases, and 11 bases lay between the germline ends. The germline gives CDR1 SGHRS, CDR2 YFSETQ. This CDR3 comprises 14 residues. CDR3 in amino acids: CASSLGLELDTQYF. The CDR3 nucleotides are TGCGCCAGCAGCTTGGGACTAGAGTTGGATACGCAGTATTTT.